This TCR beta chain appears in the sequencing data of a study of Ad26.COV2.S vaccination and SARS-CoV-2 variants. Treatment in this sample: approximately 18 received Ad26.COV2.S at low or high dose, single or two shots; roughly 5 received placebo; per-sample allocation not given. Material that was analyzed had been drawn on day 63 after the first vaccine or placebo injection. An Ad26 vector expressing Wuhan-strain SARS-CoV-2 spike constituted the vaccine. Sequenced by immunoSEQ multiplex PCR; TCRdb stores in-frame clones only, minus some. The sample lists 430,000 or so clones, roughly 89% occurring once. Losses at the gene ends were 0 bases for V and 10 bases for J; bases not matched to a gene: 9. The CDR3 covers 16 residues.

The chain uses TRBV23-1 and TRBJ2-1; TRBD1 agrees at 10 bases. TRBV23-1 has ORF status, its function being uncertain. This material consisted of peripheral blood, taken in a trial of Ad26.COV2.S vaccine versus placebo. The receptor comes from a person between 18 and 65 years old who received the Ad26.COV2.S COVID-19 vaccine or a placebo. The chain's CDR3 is CASSQSRQGASREQFF. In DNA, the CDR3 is TGCGCCAGCAGTCAATCGAGACAGGGGGCGTCTCGAGAGCAGTTCTTC.